The rows below give T cell receptor beta chains drawn from one sample of a study of shared clonotypes between healthy human individuals. The protocol was immunoSEQ multiplex PCR, while the TCRdb copy is restricted to in-frame clones and leaves out a portion. The table includes over a million clones, roughly 75% detected once. The sample comprised memory CD4+ T cells sorted from blood. The receptors derive from a young man in good health. The CDR3 runs from the conserved cysteine through the conserved F or W. Fields, in order: J gene, clone size, D gene, V gene, CDR3 DNA, CDR3 protein. D genes are given only for firm matches. Clone size is stated in some rows and not others, as once, few, many or a class when expanded.

TRBJ2-6 NA TRBD1 TRBV15 TGTGCCACCAGCAGAGCAGGGGGTGCCCAATCTGGGGCCAACGTCCTGACTTTC CATSRAGGAQSGANVLTF
TRBJ1-6 NA NA TRBV5-1 TGCGCCAGCAGCCCAATCCAGGGAGGTAATTCACCCCTCCACTTT CASSPIQGGNSPLHF
TRBJ1-4 once TRBD1 TRBV10-3 TGTGCCTCGAGAGCACAGGGGGATAATGAAAAACTGTTTTTT CASRAQGDNEKLFF
TRBJ1-2 NA NA TRBV19 TGTGCCAGTAGTGACCCAAGCTCTGGCTACACCTTC CASSDPSSGYTF
TRBJ2-3 few TRBD1 TRBV6-1 TGTGCCAGCAATTTATACGGACAGGCGGATACGCAGTATTTT CASNLYGQADTQYF
TRBJ1-1 NA NA TRBV27 TGTGCCAGCAGTTTACGGCGGAACACTGAAGCTTTCTTT CASSLRRNTEAFF
TRBJ2-7 NA NA TRBV27 TGTGCCAGCAGTTTGGGGGGTGGCTACGAGCAGTACTTC CASSLGGGYEQYF
TRBJ2-1 NA NA TRBV29-1 TGCAGCGTTGATGCAACCGGGACCAATAATGAGCAGTTCTTC CSVDATGTNNEQFF
TRBJ2-2 few NA TRBV10-3 TGTGCCATCAGTGCTAACGGAAGGGGGACGTTAGACACCGGGGAGCTGTTTTTT CAISANGRGTLDTGELFF
TRBJ2-7 few NA TRBV7-9 TGTGCCAGCAGCCCACAGGGAATGCCCTTCGAGCAGTACTTC CASSPQGMPFEQYF
TRBJ1-1 NA NA TRBV18 TGTGCCAGCTCACCCGGGGAAATCCGCTTTCCGTCCACTGAAGCTTTCTTT CASSPGEIRFPSTEAFF
TRBJ2-3 NA NA TRBV5-1 TGCGCCAGCAGGCGAGAATCAGATACGCAGTATTTT CASRRESDTQYF
TRBJ2-7 NA NA TRBV11-2 TGTGCCAGCAGCTTAGATACCGGAATCTACGAGCAGTACTTC CASSLDTGIYEQYF
TRBJ1-4 NA TRBD1 TRBV5-1 TGCGCCAGCAGCGCCCTTGGACAGGGTTATGAAAAACTGTTTTTT CASSALGQGYEKLFF
TRBJ2-1 NA TRBD2 TRBV7-9 TGTGCCAGCAGCCCAGGACTAGCGGGAGGGCAGAATGAGCAGTTCTTC CASSPGLAGGQNEQFF
TRBJ1-3 few NA TRBV30 TGTGCCTGGAGTGTTGCCCCGAACACCATATATTTT CAWSVAPNTIYF
TRBJ2-3 NA TRBD2 TRBV10-2 TGCGCCAGCAGTGGGGGGACTAGCGCCAGCACAGATACGCAGTATTTT CASSGGTSASTDTQYF
TRBJ2-2 NA NA TRBV18 TGTGCCAGCTCACCTAAGGAGGGGAACACCGGGGAGCTGTTTTTT CASSPKEGNTGELFF
TRBJ1-2 NA NA TRBV6-1 TGTGCCAGCAGTACCGCGGGGGGTAGTTATGGCTACACCTTC CASSTAGGSYGYTF
TRBJ2-3 many NA TRBV10-2 TGCGCCAGCACTATGACTAACCCTAGCACAGATACGCAGTATTTT CASTMTNPSTDTQYF
TRBJ2-5 NA TRBD2 TRBV7-2 TGTGCCAGCAGCTCTAGCGGGACCCGAGGGGAGACCCAGTACTTC CASSSSGTRGETQYF
TRBJ2-3 NA TRBD2 TRBV30 TGTGCCTGGAGTGTATTTACGGGGGGGCAAGATACGCAGTATTTT CAWSVFTGGQDTQYF
TRBJ2-7 NA NA TRBV28 TGTGCCAGTTACCACGGGTCGAGCTCCTACGAGCAGTACTTC CASYHGSSSYEQYF
TRBJ2-2 few NA TRBV19 TGTGCCAGTCGGGGGTTGGACACCGGGGAGCTGTTTTTT CASRGLDTGELFF
TRBJ1-4 once TRBD1 TRBV5-6 TGTGCCAGCAGCGTCGCGGACAGGGCGGGGGGTGAAAAACTGTTTTTT CASSVADRAGGEKLFF
TRBJ2-1 NA NA TRBV27 TGTGCCAGCAGTAGGGGGGGAGCGGGAAGCTCCTACAATGAGCAGTTCTTC CASSRGGAGSSYNEQFF
TRBJ2-5 NA NA TRBV4-3 TGCGCCAGCAGCCAAGATGGCAGGGGAGGTGAGACCCAGTACTTC CASSQDGRGGETQYF
TRBJ1-4 NA NA TRBV12-5 TGTGCTAGTGGTTCTGGCCCAGGGTTGTCTCGGGAAAAACTGTTTTTT CASGSGPGLSREKLFF
TRBJ2-2 NA TRBD2 TRBV9 TGTGCCAGCAGCGTAGGGCGGGGGGCGGCCACCGGGGAGCTGTTTTTT CASSVGRGAATGELFF
TRBJ1-6 NA TRBD1 TRBV7-6 TGTGCCAGCAGCCTACAGGGGGGGCCTTCACCCCTCCACTTT CASSLQGGPSPLHF
TRBJ1-1 NA TRBD1 TRBV30 TGTGCCTGGAGTGTACTAGGGACAGTGGGTGAAGCTTTCTTT CAWSVLGTVGEAFF
TRBJ1-5 many NA TRBV7-2 TGTGCCAGCAGCCGCCGAGGGGGCAATCAGCCCCAGCATTTT CASSRRGGNQPQHF
TRBJ2-3 NA TRBD1 TRBV7-6 TGTGCCAGCAGCTTCTCGGGACAGCACACAGATACGCAGTATTTT CASSFSGQHTDTQYF
TRBJ1-2 NA NA TRBV5-4 TGTGCCAGCAGCTCCCCCCGGGGGGGGGCCGGGGATGGCTACACCTTC CASSSPRGGAGDGYTF
TRBJ2-7 NA NA TRBV9 TGTGCCAGCAGCCCAAGGACGGGCACCTACGAGCAGTACTTC CASSPRTGTYEQYF
TRBJ2-3 NA NA TRBV7-2 TGTGCCAGCAGCGACGTAGGGAGGACAGATACGCAGTATTTT CASSDVGRTDTQYF